What follows are 11 T cell receptor beta chains derived from one specimen sequenced in a study of Tregs in tolerant kidney transplant recipients. TCRdb's table, derived via immunoSEQ multiplex PCR, lists solely in-frame clones and lacks some. The sample includes 100,000 to 130,000 clones, nearly 90% seen only once; the top ten take 0.3% to 0.4%. The specimen was CD4+ T cells from blood, collected before the transplant. These receptors were obtained from a human donor who received a combined kidney and bone marrow transplant.

V gene TRBV12-5 combines with J gene TRBJ2-3, with D perhaps matching TRBD2 (6 bases). The CDR3 totals 16 residues. V was clipped by 6 bases and J by 6 bases, with 22 bases between them. Germline assignment: CDR1 LGHNT and CDR2 FRNRAP. The CDR3 sequence: CASGPIPGLLEDTQYF. CDR3 DNA sequence: TGTGCTAGTGGCCCGATACCGGGACTGTTGGAGGATACGCAGTATTTT.

The gene calls are TRBV5-5 and TRBJ2-7, with D maybe TRBD1 (5 bases). The CDR3 covers 13 residues. Trimming shortened V by 2 bases and J by 2 bases, and 8 bases separated the two germline ends. The germline gives CDR1 SGHKS, CDR2 YYEKEE (reference sequence). The CDR3 coding sequence is TGTGCCAGCAGCTTCAGGGAAACCTACGAGCAGTACTTC. Translated: CASSFRETYEQYF.

The chain employs TRBV2 and TRBJ1-2; no clear D. This CDR3 is 15 amino acids long. V was clipped by 1 base and J by 1 base, with 10 bases between them. Germline-derived CDR1 and CDR2 are SNHLY and FYNNEI. The CDR3 nucleotides read TGTGCCAGCAGTGAAGGGTTAGATCTTAACTATGGCTACACCTTC. Its translation: CASSEGLDLNYGYTF.

The CDR3 reads CASSPDSFYEQYF. The CDR3 region has the DNA TGCGCCAGCTCTCCCGACAGTTTCTACGAGCAGTACTTC. The chain is built from TRBV5-1 and TRBJ2-7; weak D call: TRBD1 (5 bases). CDR3 length: 13 residues. The V gene lost 7 bases and the J gene lost 3 bases, with 14 bases spanning the gap. CDR1 is SGHRS, CDR2 YFSETQ, per germline.

This clone appeared once. The chain has TRBV6-1 and TRBJ1-4; D uncertain. The germline V and J ends were trimmed by 1 base and 7 bases, with 7 bases remaining between them. Germline V CDR1 and CDR2: MNHNS, SASEGT. The CDR3 length is 13 residues. DNA of the CDR3: TGTGCCAGCAGTGAAGGCACAGCTGAAAAACTGTTTTTT. Protein: CASSEGTAEKLFF.

The rearrangement joins TRBV2 to TRBJ2-6; perhaps TRBD1 as D (6 bases). This CDR3 has 15 residues. CDR1 is SNHLY, CDR2 FYNNEI, per germline. With 8 bases removed from V and 1 base from J, the gap between germline ends came to 12 bases. CDR3 region: CASGTPSSGANVLTF. Written as DNA, the CDR3 is TGTGCCAGCGGGACACCGAGTTCTGGGGCCAACGTCCTGACTTTC.

The chain couples TRBV15 to TRBJ2-3; possibly TRBD2 for D (6 bases). Between the trimmed V and J ends, which lost 2 bases and 6 bases, there was a span of 15 bases. The CDR3 is 15 residues long. The germline gives CDR1 LNHNV, CDR2 YYDKDF (reference sequence). CDR3 nucleotides: TGTGCCACCAGCAGACCCGGGGGAGACCGGGATACGCAGTATTTT. Translation gives CATSRPGGDRDTQYF.

A note on this clone: In the same sample, other DNA sequences code for this CDR3. The genes are TRBV18 and TRBJ2-7; TRBD1 agrees at 11 bases. CDR1 KGHSH and CDR2 LQKENI come from the germline V gene. The CDR3 covers 15 residues. V lost 0 bases, J lost 4 bases, and 2 bases stayed unmatched. CDR3 coding DNA: TGTGCCAGCTCACCACCCGGACAGGGGGCGTACGAGCAGTACTTC. Its protein is CASSPPGQGAYEQYF.

This chain connects TRBV30 to TRBJ2-1, with 8 bases that match TRBD2. The CDR3 is 15 amino acids. V dropped 5 bases and J dropped 8; count of bases not matched to a gene: 14. In germline, CDR1 is GTSNPN, CDR2 SVGIG (reference sequence). The CDR3 sequence is CAWGGTRGRGDEQFF. In DNA form, the CDR3 reads TGTGCCTGGGGGGGGACTCGCGGGCGGGGGGATGAGCAGTTCTTC. Full variable domain (missing parts from reference TRBV30 and TRBJ2-1): SQTIHQWPATLVQPVGSPLSLECTVEGTSNPNLYWYRQAAGRGLQLLFYSVGIGQISSEVPQNLSASRPQDRQFILSSKKLLLSDSGFYLCAWGGTRGRGDEQFFGPGTRLTVL.

The rearrangement links TRBV5-1 to TRBJ2-7; the D gene is possibly TRBD1 (5 bases). Trimming left V 4 bases short and J 3 bases short, with 11 bases between. This CDR3 has 13 residues. Germline V lookup: CDR1 SGHRS, CDR2 YFSETQ. As DNA, the CDR3 is TGCGCCAGCAGCCCCGACAGAAACTACGAGCAGTACTTC. Translating gives CASSPDRNYEQYF.

The genes are TRBV5-1 and TRBJ2-5, with a weak D call TRBD2 (6 bases). V lost 2 bases and J lost 1, with 15 bases in between. The CDR3 is made up of 16 amino acids. Germline V lookup: CDR1 SGHRS, CDR2 YFSETQ. CDR3 nucleotides: TGCGCCAGCAGCTTCGGTTCGTCTAGCGCCCAAGAGACCCAGTACTTC. Its protein is CASSFGSSSAQETQYF.